The T cell receptor beta chain described here comes from a study of shared clonotypes between healthy human individuals. Libraries were prepared by immunoSEQ multiplex PCR; TCRdb keeps only in-frame clonotypes and omits some of them. Seen here are around 1,100,000 clones, roughly 80% observed once, and the top ten hold 0.85% to 1%. Germline V lookup: CDR1 SGHRS, CDR2 YFSETQ. This CDR3 spans 15 amino acids. V shed 2 bases and J shed 0 bases, with 9 bases lying between them. V gene TRBV5-1 combines with J gene TRBJ1-3; D is undetermined. Sequenced material: memory CD4+ T cells from PBMCs. The subset denotes: CD45RA-negative fraction. The clonotype comes from a man aged 18 to 30 in good health. Some clones in this sample may be carry-over from other donors' samples. CDR3 sequence: CASSLNWGSGNTIYF. CDR3 coding DNA: TGCGCCAGCAGCTTAAATTGGGGCTCTGGAAACACCATATATTTT.